These 8 T cell receptor beta chains share one sample of origin, sequenced in a study of blood T cell repertoires in COVID-19. Some clones are missing from TCRdb's copy, which holds only in-frame ones; the method was immunoSEQ multiplex PCR. This table has 300,000 to 450,000 clones, roughly four fifths appearing once. The sample comprised peripheral blood. These receptors originate from a human donor with acute or convalescent COVID-19. The donor label of this sample is uncertain.

CDR3 sequence reads: CASSIIGVKIYGYTF. Here the CDR3 DNA reads TGTGCCAGTAGTATTATCGGGGTTAAAATCTATGGCTACACCTTC. The chain couples TRBV19 to TRBJ1-2; D ambiguous. The CDR3 loop spans 15 amino acids. V dropped 3 bases and J dropped 4 bases, with 15 bases sitting between them. Germline values: CDR1 LNHDA, CDR2 SQIVND (reference sequence).

The V gene is TRBV15, the J gene TRBJ1-6, with no clear D. This CDR3 is built from 14 residues. Germline V gene lookup returns CDR1 LNHNV and CDR2 YYDKDF (reference sequence). The V end lost 0 bases, the J end lost 7 bases, and 7 bases lay between the germline ends. CDR3 coding DNA: TGTGCCACCAGCAGAGACAGGTCAAATTCACCCCTCCACTTT. This codes for CATSRDRSNSPLHF.

This chain uses TRBV5-6 with TRBJ2-3, with D possibly TRBD2 on 6 matching bases. Germline V gene data show CDR1 as SGHDT and CDR2 as YYEEEE. This CDR3 comprises 14 residues. V was pared by 4 bases and J by 2 bases, with 11 bases between. The CDR3 loop reads CASSTRDFTDTQYF. The CDR3 bases are TGTGCCAGCAGCACCCGGGACTTCACAGATACGCAGTATTTT.

This clone was picked up one time. CDR3 residues: CSASRDRGSPLHF. The CDR3 nucleotides are TGCAGTGCTAGTCGGGACAGGGGTTCACCCCTCCACTTT. This chain links TRBV20-1 with TRBJ1-6, with 10 bases that match TRBD1. After removal of 3 bases from V and 9 bases from J, the junction contained 2 bases not matched to a gene. CDR1 is DFQATT and CDR2 is SNEGSKA in the germline V gene (reference sequence). The CDR3 extends over 13 amino acids.

This sequence joins TRBV28 and TRBJ1-2; perhaps TRBD1 as D (5 bases). Germline V CDR1 and CDR2: MDHEN, SYDVKM. V gave up 3 bases and J gave up 0 bases, with 11 bases separating them. CDR3 length: 15 amino acids. The DNA of the CDR3 is TGTGCCAGCAGTTTGGACACTCGGGCTAACTATGGCTACACCTTC. Its protein product is CASSLDTRANYGYTF.

V usage is TRBV30 and J usage is TRBJ1-6; D remains ambiguous. CDR1 and CDR2 (germline): GTSNPN, SVGIG (reference sequence). The CDR3 is 13 residues long. V was cut by 1 base and J by 5 bases, with 6 bases left in between. CDR3: CAWSGSHNSPLHF. The CDR3 bases are TGTGCCTGGAGTGGGAGCCATAATTCACCCCTCCACTTT.

The V gene is TRBV20-1, the J gene TRBJ1-3; no definite D call. This CDR3 region has 14 residues. Germline CDR1 DFQATT, CDR2 SNEGSKA (reference sequence). Trimming took off 3 bases at V and 0 bases at J, with 9 bases between the two ends. CDR3 region: CSASSGSSGNTIYF. The CDR3 DNA follows: TGCAGTGCTAGTTCAGGCAGCTCTGGAAACACCATATATTTT.

The chain carries TRBV18 and TRBJ2-2; perhaps TRBD1 as D (6 bases). V was shortened by 1 base and J by 4 bases, with 10 bases between the two germline ends. The CDR3 loop spans 15 amino acids. Germline V gene sequence: CDR1 KGHSH, CDR2 LQKENI. CDR3 loop: CASSPRTEGTGELFF. Here the CDR3 DNA reads TGTGCCAGCTCACCACGGACAGAAGGCACCGGGGAGCTGTTTTTT.